Described below is a single T cell receptor beta chain sequence and its context. This entry is derived from a study of monozygotic twins with inflammatory bowel disease. CDR1 is SGHRS and CDR2 is YFSETQ in the germline V gene. The CDR3 has 16 amino acids. TCRdb reprocessed the 5' RACE reads, keeping one entry per CDR3 protein, no DNA. Here the sample table reports some 83,000 distinct CDR3 sequences. J is TRBJ2-1 and V is TRBV5-1; TCRdb's D call of TRBD1 is untestable without DNA. The sequence came from a human donor with ulcerative colitis or Crohn's disease, or a healthy co-twin of an affected twin (not recorded which). The sequenced material came from blood. The chain's CDR3 is CASSAITGGNVNEQFF.